The sample holds one count of the clone carrying this TCR beta chain. Its antigen is currently unknown. Both TRBC1 and TRBC2 were covered by a beta constant-region primer of two equimolar oligonucleotides. Nested alpha and beta constant-region primers with the SP2 primer drove four PCR rounds on ligated cDNA. TCRdb reprocessed the UMI-ligation and nested PCR reads via MiXCR and lists one record per CDR3 protein. This table has 130,000 to 150,000 distinct CDR3 sequences, roughly 20% appearing once. CDR3 length equals 15 residues. The V end was cut by 6 bases, the J end by 9 bases, with 17 bases between. In germline, CDR1 is KGHDR, CDR2 SFDVKD. This specimen comes from a study of naive and memory T cell subsets. Study-level points and caveats: Each distinct alpha or beta sequence counts as one clonotype. Especially in CD8 cells, naive repertoires contained a few larger clonotypes, possibly CD45RA-re-expressing memory cells. In naive cells, over 95% of TCR sequences were seen only once.

The TCR was taken from a human donor in good health. This rearrangement joins TRBV24-1 to TRBJ1-6; no clear D gene. The specimen was naive CD4+ T cells from blood. CDR3: CATSRTLSLPSPLHF. As DNA, the CDR3 is TGTGCCACCAGTCGAACACTATCCCTGCCTTCACCCCTCCACTTT.